This TCR beta chain is from a study of PD-1 blockade in classical Hodgkin lymphoma. Findings and limits, study-wide: Possibly reflecting disease activity or prior therapy, repertoire differences have causes that remain undefined. Newly diagnosed patients were said to have less baseline TCR diversity than healthy donors did.

This clone has just one count. Its specificity is not known. The time point is: newly diagnosed, previously untreated cHL patient sample. Untreated, newly diagnosed classical Hodgkin lymphoma PBMCs were comparators. V was clipped by 0 bases and J by 1 base; unmatched bases: 8. CDR1 is SGHNT, CDR2 YYREEE, per germline (reference sequence). CDR3 length: 18 amino acids. This table comes from immunoSEQ multiplex PCR, and its TCRdb copy is limited to in-frame clones, with some not included. The table lists tens of thousands of clones, approximately 95% of them singletons. This receptor was identified in a human donor with classical Hodgkin lymphoma. The V call is TRBV5-4, the J call TRBJ2-3; 10 bases are shared with TRBD2. Sequenced: peripheral blood mononuclear cells (PBMCs). DNA of the CDR3: TGTGCCAGCAGCTTGGGAAGCGGGGGGGCCTATGGCACAGATACGCAGTATTTT. It yields the protein CASSLGSGGAYGTDTQYF.